This entry features one T cell receptor (beta chain) sequence. Its antigen is as yet unknown. These data originate in a study of monozygotic twins with cystic fibrosis. About the study: Library input was 2.5 to 3.5 micrograms of fragmented DNA, with roughly 14 PCR cycles.

The CDR3 loop spans 16 amino acids. Germline CDR1 is MNHEY and CDR2 is SVGAGI. The ends were cut back, 2 bases at V and 2 bases at J, with 12 bases in the middle. The protocol was immunoSEQ multiplex PCR, while the TCRdb copy is restricted to in-frame clones and leaves out a portion. The sample contains roughly 11,000 clones, 85% of which appear only once. Study results and caveats: The repertoire was suggested to be naive-dominated, clonality median roughly 0.0093.

The sequence came from a man between 18 and 35 years old with cystic fibrosis. The chain couples TRBV6-5 to TRBJ2-2; TRBD1 is a possible D gene (6 bases). The sequencing input was blood. The CDR3 DNA reads as TGTGCCAGCAGTTACACGGACAGTCGCAACACCGGGGAGCTGTTTTTT. Translated: CASSYTDSRNTGELFF.